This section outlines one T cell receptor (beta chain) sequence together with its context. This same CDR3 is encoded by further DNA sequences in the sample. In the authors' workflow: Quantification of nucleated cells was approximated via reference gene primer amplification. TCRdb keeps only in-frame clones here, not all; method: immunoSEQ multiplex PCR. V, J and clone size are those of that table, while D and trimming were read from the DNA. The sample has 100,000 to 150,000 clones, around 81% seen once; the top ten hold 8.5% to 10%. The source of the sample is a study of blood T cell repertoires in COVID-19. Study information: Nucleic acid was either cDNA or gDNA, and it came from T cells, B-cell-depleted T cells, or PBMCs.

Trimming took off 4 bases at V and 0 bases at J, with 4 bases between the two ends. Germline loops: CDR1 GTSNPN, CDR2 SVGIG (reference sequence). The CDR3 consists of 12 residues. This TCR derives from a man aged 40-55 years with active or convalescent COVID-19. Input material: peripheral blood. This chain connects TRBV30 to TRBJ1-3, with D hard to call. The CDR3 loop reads CAWTGSGNTIYF. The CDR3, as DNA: TGTGCCTGGACCGGCTCTGGAAACACCATATATTTT.